This T cell receptor (beta chain) was obtained from a study of resident and recirculating memory T cells in vitiligo. Concerning this clone: What it recognizes is unknown.

General study findings and limits: Clonality differed among vitiligo lesions, with no unique dominant clone.

Only in-frame clones appear in the TCRdb table, and some are missing; sequencing was by immunoSEQ multiplex PCR. The table records fewer than 85,000 clones, about 90% of them present only once. Patients' lesions had not changed for the previous 6 months. No vitiligo treatment was given during the prior three months. The TCR sequence derives from a male donor with vitiligo. Sequencing used blood.

The chain's CDR3 is CASRPGRGADEQFF. The CDR3 DNA reads as TGTGCCAGCCGTCCGGGGCGGGGAGCGGATGAGCAGTTCTTC. This chain joins TRBV27 and TRBJ2-1; maybe TRBD2 (6 bases). Germline V gives CDR1 MNHEY, CDR2 SMNVEV (reference sequence). The CDR3 sequence is 14 residues long. The germline V and J ends were trimmed by 8 bases and 8 bases, with 19 bases remaining between them.